The T cell receptor (beta chain) described here comes from a study of cytomegalovirus exposure and HLA in healthy donors. PCR primers comprised 60 Vbeta and 13 Jbeta primers. Only in-frame clones appear in the TCRdb table, and some are missing; sequencing was by immunoSEQ multiplex PCR. The sample has 90,000 to 120,000 clones; roughly 75% are singletons. Sequenced: PBMCs. The TCR originated in a woman aged 40 to 55 in good health and CMV-seronegative.

The CDR3 nucleotides read TGTGCCAGCAGTCCCATGGACAGGGGGCCCTACGAGCAGTACTTC. This codes for CASSPMDRGPYEQYF. The chain joins TRBV28 to TRBJ2-7; 11 nucleotides align to TRBD1. Trimming at V came to 5 bases and at J to 2 bases, leaving 5 bases not matched to a gene. CDR1 MDHEN and CDR2 SYDVKM come from the germline V gene. The CDR3 is 15 residues long. The entire variable domain, with the rest obtained from reference TRBV28 and TRBJ2-7, is as follows: DVKVTQSSRYLVKRTGEKVFLECVQDMDHENMFWYRQDPGLGLRLIYFSYDVKMKEKGDIPEGYSVSREKKERFSLILESASTNQTSMYLCASSPMDRGPYEQYFGPGTRLTVT.